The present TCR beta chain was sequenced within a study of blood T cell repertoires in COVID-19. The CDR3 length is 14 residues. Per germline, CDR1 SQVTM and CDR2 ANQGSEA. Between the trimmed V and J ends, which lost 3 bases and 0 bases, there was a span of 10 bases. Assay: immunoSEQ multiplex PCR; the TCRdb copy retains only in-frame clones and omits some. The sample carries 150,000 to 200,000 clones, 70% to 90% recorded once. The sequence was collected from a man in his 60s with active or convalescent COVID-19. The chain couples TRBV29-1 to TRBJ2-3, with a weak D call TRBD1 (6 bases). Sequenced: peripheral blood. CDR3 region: CSVDRDTSTDTQYF. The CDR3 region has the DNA TGCAGCGTTGACCGGGACACTAGCACAGATACGCAGTATTTT.